Listed below are T cell receptor beta chains from one sample, sequenced in a study of OX40 agonist ivuxolimab in advanced cancers. The protocol was immunoSEQ multiplex PCR, while the TCRdb copy is restricted to in-frame clones and leaves out a portion. The table has fewer than 120,000 clones, approximately 89% seen once. The source was CD4+ or CD8+ T cells sorted from blood, collected in a trial of the OX40 agonist ivuxolimab. The receptors come from an adult with an advanced solid tumor such as melanoma, head and neck, liver or kidney cancer. CDR3s include the opening cysteine and the closing phenylalanine or tryptophan. A D gene is named only where the DNA matches it firmly. Part of the rows lack a size; the others show once, few, many or a class for expanded clones.

cdr3_nt cdr3_aa clone_size j_call v_call d_call
TGTGCCAGCAGTTTAGAGGTGGATAATCAGCCCCAGCATTTT CASSLEVDNQPQHF - TRBJ1-5 TRBV28 -
TGTGCCAGCAGCTTAACCGGCGGCACAGAGACCCAGTACTTC CASSLTGGTETQYF - TRBJ2-5 TRBV7-3 -
TGTGCCAGCAGTTACTCTAGGACAGGGGTCACCGGGGAGCTGTTTTTT CASSYSRTGVTGELFF once TRBJ2-2 TRBV6-5 TRBD1
TGTGCCAGTAGCGAGAGGGAGAACACCGGGGAGCTGTTTTTT CASSERENTGELFF - TRBJ2-2 TRBV19 -
TGTGCCATCAGCGAACCCGCTAGCGGGGGCTACTACGAGCAGTACTTC CAISEPASGGYYEQYF - TRBJ2-7 TRBV10-3 TRBD2
TGTGCCAGCTCACCATCCACAGGGGCAACTAATGAAAAACTGTTTTTT CASSPSTGATNEKLFF - TRBJ1-4 TRBV18 TRBD1
TGTGCCAGCAGCTTTCCCGGGACAGGGGGCTCCGGTCAGCCCCAGCATTTT CASSFPGTGGSGQPQHF - TRBJ1-5 TRBV5-4 TRBD1
TGTGCCAGCTCACCACAGGGGGGCTCCGATGAAAAACTGTTTTTT CASSPQGGSDEKLFF - TRBJ1-4 TRBV18 -
TGTGCCAGCAGCTTCTTCATCCAAGTCTACAATGAGCAGTTCTTC CASSFFIQVYNEQFF - TRBJ2-1 TRBV7-2 -
TGTGCCACCAGCAGGGGGGGACAGACAAATCAGCCCCAGCATTTT CATSRGGQTNQPQHF - TRBJ1-5 TRBV15 TRBD1
TGTGCCTGGAGGGGGGTAGCGAGCACAGATACGCAGTATTTT CAWRGVASTDTQYF - TRBJ2-3 TRBV30 -
TGTGCCAGCAGCTTAGTAGCTTCGAATACGCAGTATTTT CASSLVASNTQYF - TRBJ2-3 TRBV7-8 -
TGTGCCAGCAGTGAAAGTTCGGGGGGTGGCTACACCTTC CASSESSGGGYTF - TRBJ1-2 TRBV6-1 -
TGTGCCTGGAGGGGAGGCCCGGGACAGGTTAATGAAAAACTGTTTTTT CAWRGGPGQVNEKLFF - TRBJ1-4 TRBV30 TRBD1
TGTGCCAGCAGCTTAGATTTGCACGGCACAGATACGCAGTATTTT CASSLDLHGTDTQYF - TRBJ2-3 TRBV11-2 -
TGTGCCAGCAGCTTAGTTGGGGACAGGAATCAGCCCCAGCATTTT CASSLVGDRNQPQHF - TRBJ1-5 TRBV7-6 TRBD1
TGTGCCACCAGCAGAGTTCTCCCAGATACGCAGTATTTT CATSRVLPDTQYF - TRBJ2-3 TRBV15 -
TGTGCCAGCAGCTTGAGATACGAGCAGTACTTC CASSLRYEQYF - TRBJ2-7 TRBV5-8 -
TGTGCCAGCAGCTTGTTCGGATCCGGCACAGATACGCAGTATTTT CASSLFGSGTDTQYF - TRBJ2-3 TRBV5-5 -
TGTGCCATCAGTGATAAGGGGATTAGGAACACTGAAGCTTTCTTT CAISDKGIRNTEAFF - TRBJ1-1 TRBV10-3 -
TGTGCCAGCAGCATGGACAGGGGTTCTTACAATGAGCAGTTCTTC CASSMDRGSYNEQFF - TRBJ2-1 TRBV7-8 TRBD1
TGTGCCAGCAGGCGGACTAGCGGAGACACCGGGGAGCTGTTTTTT CASRRTSGDTGELFF - TRBJ2-2 TRBV7-8 TRBD2
TGTGCCAGCAAGGGACCAAGCACAGATACGCAGTATTTT CASKGPSTDTQYF - TRBJ2-3 TRBV2 -
TGTGCCAGCTCCACAGGGACAGGAGCACATGAAGCTTTCTTT CASSTGTGAHEAFF - TRBJ1-1 TRBV7-9 TRBD1
TGTGCCAGCGCGATATCCTCGAATCAGCCCCAGCATTTT CASAISSNQPQHF once TRBJ1-5 TRBV6-4 -
TGCGCCAGCAGCCAAGAGGAGCGGATGAACACCGGGGAGCTGTTTTTT CASSQEERMNTGELFF - TRBJ2-2 TRBV4-1 -
TGTGCCAGCAGCCAAAGGGGGGGTCTAGCGGGCCGCTACAATGAGCAGTTCTTC CASSQRGGLAGRYNEQFF - TRBJ2-1 TRBV7-3 TRBD2
TGTGCCAGCAGTGCGGGGGTCTACTCACCCCTCCACTTT CASSAGVYSPLHF once TRBJ1-6 TRBV25-1 -
TGTGCCAGCAGTTCCCCGGACAAAAGCAATCAGCCCCAGCATTTT CASSSPDKSNQPQHF - TRBJ1-5 TRBV28 -
TGTGCCAGCGACAGGGAAGTTACTGAAGCTTTCTTT CASDREVTEAFF - TRBJ1-1 TRBV6-1 TRBD1
TGTGCCAGTAGTATAGATCTGACAGATTATAGCAATCAGCCCCAGCATTTT CASSIDLTDYSNQPQHF - TRBJ1-5 TRBV19 -
TGTGCCTGGAGTTTCACAGGGGATCAGCCCCAGCATTTT CAWSFTGDQPQHF - TRBJ1-5 TRBV30 TRBD1
TGCAGCGTTGGCTCCTCAGATACGCAGTATTTT CSVGSSDTQYF - TRBJ2-3 TRBV29-1 -
TGTGCCAGCTCACCACTAGCAGGTGGACCGAGTTCTGCTAACACTGAAGCTTTCTTT CASSPLAGGPSSANTEAFF - TRBJ1-1 TRBV18 -
TGTGCCAGCAAGAGGGGGGATTATAGCAATCAGCCCCAGCATTTT CASKRGDYSNQPQHF once TRBJ1-5 TRBV6-6 -
TGTGCCAGCAGTTTTCAGGGGTCGGGGGCCAACGTCCTGACTTTC CASSFQGSGANVLTF - TRBJ2-6 TRBV28 -
TGTGCCAGCAGCCAACGATCAAAGGACGGTCAGCCCCAGCATTTT CASSQRSKDGQPQHF - TRBJ1-5 TRBV4-2 -
TGTGCCAGCAGCTTACGGCGCCTCGGGAAACTGTTTTTT CASSLRRLGKLFF - TRBJ1-4 TRBV7-8 -
TGTGCCAGCAGCCGATCAAGGGCCATTCCAAACACCTTC CASSRSRAIPNTF - TRBJ1-2 TRBV11-2 -
TGTGCCAGCAGTGACTCAGGGACTTCTGGAAACACCATATATTTT CASSDSGTSGNTIYF - TRBJ1-3 TRBV6-4 -